The clone carrying this T cell receptor (beta chain) occurred once. Its matching antigen is unknown. The same CDR3 can be traced to other DNA sequences in this sample. The data are from a study of cytomegalovirus exposure and HLA in healthy donors. Study outcomes and limitations: As a later analysis showed, a missense DCLRE1C variant was linked to trimming of TCR beta V- and J-genes. In an earlier analysis, most TCR beta V segments were productive about 90% or about 30% of the time. TCR beta chains numbering more than 150 were designated cytomegalovirus-associated. Testing in vitro showed a few CMV-associated chains specific for CMV antigens.

A multiplex PCR was run with 60 Vbeta primers and 13 Jbeta primers. Measured with immunoSEQ multiplex PCR; TCRdb has only the in-frame clones, and not every one. The table has about 190,000 clones, around 84% seen once. Sequencing was carried out using PBMCs. The clonotype was recovered from a woman in her forties or fifties in good health and CMV-seropositive.

The CDR3 sequence: CASSLSGGATDTQYF. DNA for the CDR3: TGTGCCAGCAGCTTAAGCGGGGGGGCTACAGATACGCAGTATTTT. This chain joins TRBV11-3 and TRBJ2-3, with 10 bases fitting TRBD2. Germline V gene data show CDR1 as SGHNT and CDR2 as YENEEA. The CDR3 is 15 residues long. V dropped 2 bases and J dropped 3; count of bases not matched to a gene: 2.